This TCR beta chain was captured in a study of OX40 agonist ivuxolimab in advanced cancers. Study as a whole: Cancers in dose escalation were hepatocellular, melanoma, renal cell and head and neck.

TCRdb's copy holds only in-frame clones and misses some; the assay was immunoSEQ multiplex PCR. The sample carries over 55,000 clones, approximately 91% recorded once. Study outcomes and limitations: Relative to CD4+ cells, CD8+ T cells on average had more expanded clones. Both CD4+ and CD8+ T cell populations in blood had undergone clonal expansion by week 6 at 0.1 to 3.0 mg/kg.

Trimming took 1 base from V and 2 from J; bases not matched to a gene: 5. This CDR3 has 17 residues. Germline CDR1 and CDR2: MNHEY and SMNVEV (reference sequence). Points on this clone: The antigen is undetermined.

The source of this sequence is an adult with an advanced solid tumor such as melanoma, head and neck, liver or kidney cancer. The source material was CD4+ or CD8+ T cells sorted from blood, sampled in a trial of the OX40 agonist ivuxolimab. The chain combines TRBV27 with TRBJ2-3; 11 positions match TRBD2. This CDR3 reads CASSLFSGGALTDTQYF. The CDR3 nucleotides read TGTGCCAGCAGTTTATTTAGCGGGGGGGCCCTCACAGATACGCAGTATTTT.